These T cell receptor beta chains were read from a single sample in a study of OX40 agonist ivuxolimab in advanced cancers. Generated by immunoSEQ multiplex PCR, the TCRdb table keeps only in-frame clones and is missing some. The sample consists of 83,000 or so clones, roughly 85% of them appearing once. Sequencing was performed on CD4+ or CD8+ T cells sorted from blood, taken in a trial of the OX40 agonist ivuxolimab. The source is an adult with an advanced solid tumor such as melanoma, head and neck, liver or kidney cancer. The CDR3 runs from the conserved cysteine through the conserved F or W. A D gene is named only where the DNA matches it firmly. Where a row states a size, it is once, few, many or the class of an expanded clone; other rows omit it.

d_call,clone_size,j_call,v_call,cdr3_nt,cdr3_aa
-,-,TRBJ2-2,TRBV7-3,TGTGCCAGCAGCCCGGTGGGCACCGGGGAGCTGTTTTTT,CASSPVGTGELFF
-,-,TRBJ1-1,TRBV28,TGTGCCAGCAGAGGTGACAGGCTCACTGAAGCTTTCTTT,CASRGDRLTEAFF
-,once,TRBJ1-5,TRBV19,TGTGCCAGTAGTATCGCCAGGGTAGGGGGCAATCAGCCCCAGCATTTT,CASSIARVGGNQPQHF
TRBD1,-,TRBJ1-2,TRBV15,TGTGCCACCAGCAGAGACCGGGACAGGGTGTATGGCTACACCTTC,CATSRDRDRVYGYTF
TRBD1,-,TRBJ2-7,TRBV11-1,TGTGCCAGCAGCTTTGGACAGGGGAAGGGCTACGAGCAGTACTTC,CASSFGQGKGYEQYF
-,few,TRBJ2-7,TRBV5-1,TGCGCCAGCAGCTTGGAGACGGGAGAAAGGCAAGAGCAGTACTTC,CASSLETGERQEQYF
TRBD1,-,TRBJ1-1,TRBV30,TGTGCCTGGCAGGGGGACAGCAACACTGAAGCTTTCTTT,CAWQGDSNTEAFF
TRBD1,-,TRBJ2-1,TRBV10-2,TGCGCCAGCAGTAGGGGACAGGACGCTAAGCAGTTCTTC,CASSRGQDAKQFF
-,-,TRBJ2-2,TRBV5-4,TGTGCCAGCAGCTTGATTAGGGGAGACACCGGGGAGCTGTTTTTT,CASSLIRGDTGELFF
TRBD1,-,TRBJ1-2,TRBV11-2,TGTGCCAGCAGCTTAGTTAGGACAGGATCTATTGGCTACACCTTC,CASSLVRTGSIGYTF
-,once,TRBJ1-3,TRBV6-5,TGTGCCAGCAGCTCTTCAACTCAAGTGGACACCATATATTTT,CASSSSTQVDTIYF
-,-,TRBJ2-2,TRBV7-7,TGTGCCAGCAGCCCAGCCCAGAGCCCCGGGGAGCTGTTTTTT,CASSPAQSPGELFF
-,-,TRBJ2-7,TRBV7-2,TGTGCCAGCAGCTTAGGAGGGGGAGGGGGCTACGAGCAGTACTTC,CASSLGGGGGYEQYF
TRBD2,-,TRBJ2-1,TRBV2,TGTGCCAGCAGTGGAAGTAGCGGGAGATCTGAGCAGTTCTTC,CASSGSSGRSEQFF
TRBD1,once,TRBJ1-1,TRBV11-2,TGTGCCAGCACACTAGACAGGGGAAACACTGAAGCTTTCTTT,CASTLDRGNTEAFF
-,-,TRBJ1-2,TRBV6-5,TGTGCCACCCTGGGGCACCCGAGGTCGTATGGCTACACCTTC,CATLGHPRSYGYTF
-,-,TRBJ2-1,TRBV6-4,TGTGCCAGCCAGCGTAGGAGCGGACTTTATGGGGTGCGACAGTTCTTC,CASQRRSGLYGVRQFF
TRBD2,-,TRBJ2-3,TRBV30,TGTGCCTGGAGCCCCGGACTAGCGAGCAGTCGGCAGTATTTT,CAWSPGLASSRQYF
TRBD1,-,TRBJ1-2,TRBV6-5,TGTGCCAGCAGTCTGCTCGGACAGGGAGGCTACACCTTC,CASSLLGQGGYTF
TRBD2,-,TRBJ2-5,TRBV5-1,TGCGCCAGCAGCACGGGACTAGCGGGAGGGCCCGCCCAAGAGACCCAGTACTTC,CASSTGLAGGPAQETQYF
-,once,TRBJ2-7,TRBV10-3,TGTGCCAGCATCAACACGGAGTCCTACGAGCAGTACTTC,CASINTESYEQYF
-,few,TRBJ2-3,TRBV6-1,TGTGCCAGCAGTGAAGATGTGGTAGGAGGACACACAGATACGCAGTATTTT,CASSEDVVGGHTDTQYF
-,-,TRBJ1-2,TRBV7-3,TGTGCCAGCAGCCAAGCTCCAGGGGACTATGGCTACACCTTC,CASSQAPGDYGYTF
-,-,TRBJ1-4,TRBV6-5,TGTGCCAGCAGTCCCAGGGTCCCTAATGAAAAACTGTTTTTT,CASSPRVPNEKLFF
-,-,TRBJ2-2,TRBV19,TGTGCCAGTAGTCAAGGGGTCAGCAGCACCGGGGAGCTGTTTTTT,CASSQGVSSTGELFF
-,-,TRBJ2-1,TRBV6-1,TGTGCCAGCAGTTACAATGAGCAGTTCTTC,CASSYNEQFF
-,-,TRBJ2-3,TRBV29-1,TGCAGCGTTGAACCATGGGGTGCTGCCACAGATACGCAGTATTTT,CSVEPWGAATDTQYF
TRBD2,-,TRBJ2-7,TRBV25-1,TGTGCCAGCAGTGCAACTAGCGGGAGGGCCGGAGCCTACGAGCAGTACTTC,CASSATSGRAGAYEQYF
-,-,TRBJ2-2,TRBV19,TGTGCCAGTAGTAGTTTGGGGGGTTCCAACACCGGGGAGCTGTTTTTT,CASSSLGGSNTGELFF
-,-,TRBJ2-2,TRBV5-1,TGCGCCAGCAGCTTTAGTCCCGGGGAGCTGTTTTTT,CASSFSPGELFF
TRBD1,-,TRBJ1-5,TRBV19,TGTGCCAGTAGTATAACCCCGACAGGGTTCTCTCAGCCCCAGCATTTT,CASSITPTGFSQPQHF
TRBD2,few,TRBJ2-7,TRBV5-1,TGCGCCAGCAGGTCGGGACTAGCGGGAGTCTACGAGCAGTACTTC,CASRSGLAGVYEQYF
TRBD2,-,TRBJ2-5,TRBV4-3,TGCGCCAGCAGCAAAACGGGAGGGACCGAGACCCAGTACTTC,CASSKTGGTETQYF
TRBD1,-,TRBJ2-2,TRBV13,TGTGCCAGCAGCCAAGGGGGCCCCAACACCGGGGAGCTGTTTTTT,CASSQGGPNTGELFF
-,-,TRBJ2-5,TRBV25-1,TGTGCCAGCACCCGGACGGTCCAAGAGACCCAGTACTTC,CASTRTVQETQYF
-,-,TRBJ2-2,TRBV18,TGTGCCAGCTCACGGGGTAACACCGGGGAGCTGTTTTTT,CASSRGNTGELFF
TRBD2,-,TRBJ2-1,TRBV5-1,TGCGCCAGCAGCTTGGCCGTTAGCGGGGGGCCTTTAACTGAGCAGTTCTTC,CASSLAVSGGPLTEQFF
-,-,TRBJ2-5,TRBV5-6,TGTGCCAGCAGCTTCCGGGACAAAAGGTACTTC,CASSFRDKRYF
-,few,TRBJ2-2,TRBV7-3,TGTGCCAGCAGCCCCGCCGTCACCGGGGAGCTGTTTTTT,CASSPAVTGELFF
-,-,TRBJ2-2,TRBV6-5,TGTGCCAGCACCGACATACCCACCGGGGAGCTGTTTTTT,CASTDIPTGELFF
-,-,TRBJ2-1,TRBV11-3,TGTGCCAGCAGCCCGGGGCAGGGGGGATATTCCAATGAGCAGTTCTTC,CASSPGQGGYSNEQFF
TRBD1,-,TRBJ2-6,TRBV5-1,TGCGCCAGCAGCTTGTCGCCGTACCGGGACAGAACCAACGTCCTGACTTTC,CASSLSPYRDRTNVLTF